This entry is about one TCR beta chain. The data were obtained in a study of blood T cell repertoires in COVID-19. About the study: Samples of COVID-19 (acute and convalescent) were obtained from the United States, Italy and Spain. Sample material is recorded as cDNA or gDNA derived from T cells, B-cell-depleted T cells, or PBMCs.

The CDR3 runs 17 residues. The V segment lost 5 bases and the J segment 5 bases; nucleotides outside the gene matches: 15. The germline CDR1 and CDR2 sequences are SNHLY and FYNNEI. Original processing notes: Quantification of nucleated cells was approximated via reference gene primer amplification. Clones were sequenced by immunoSEQ multiplex PCR, and TCRdb holds only the in-frame ones, with some missing. V, J and clone size derive from that table, while D and trimming were established from the DNA sequence. The table shows some 190,000 clones, with approximately 87% occurring only once. The sequenced material came from peripheral blood. The receptor was derived from a person aged 65 to 85 with COVID-19, enrolled during active disease. This chain joins TRBV2 and TRBJ2-1; 7 positions agree with TRBD1. The CDR3 region is CASSRSVTYRGDNEQFF. Written as DNA, the CDR3 is TGTGCCAGCAGTCGCTCCGTCACGTACAGGGGCGACAATGAGCAGTTCTTC. The full variable domain, its missing parts supplied by reference TRBV2 and TRBJ2-1, is EPEVTQTPSHQVTQMGQEVILRCVPISNHLYFYWYRQILGQKVEFLVSFYNNEISEKSEIFDDQFSVERPDGSNFTLKIRSTKLEDSAMYFCASSRSVTYRGDNEQFFGPGTRLTVL.